This T cell receptor beta chain emerged from a study of T cell responses to AZD1222 COVID-19 vaccine. Whole-study findings and limits: Two AZD1222 doses significantly raised spike-specific TCR breadth and depth over controls. Donor demographics were predominantly white British with a female majority; clonal diversity may be underestimated. Variant regions that are unmutated are reportedly the target of nearly half of spike-specific TCRs.

V shed 3 bases and J shed 7 bases, with 18 bases lying between them. The CDR3 runs 15 residues. Germline lookup yields CDR1 SGHNT and CDR2 YENEEA. Only in-frame clones appear in the TCRdb table, and some are missing; sequencing was by immunoSEQ multiplex PCR. Of approximately 150,000 clones in the sample, approximately 90% were seen once. Pooled samples include second doses given at about 4 or 12 weeks. Concerning this clone: The antigen is undetermined.

The chain couples TRBV11-3 to TRBJ1-1, with a possible D match to TRBD1 (5 bases). The sequencing used peripheral blood, collected 28 days after the second AZD1222 dose. This receptor was taken from an adult who received the AZD1222 COVID-19 vaccine. The CDR3 nucleotides read TGTGCCAGCAGCTTCCGCACCGGGGGAATAAATGAAGCTTTCTTT. Amino acids: CASSFRTGGINEAFF.